These 16 T cell receptor beta chains came from one sample sequenced in a study of cytomegalovirus exposure and HLA in healthy donors. Sequencing was performed with immunoSEQ multiplex PCR; in TCRdb, only in-frame clones are kept and a portion is missing. The table lists about 120,000 clones, 88% of them singletons. The sample consisted of PBMCs. The receptors stem from a young man in good health and CMV-seropositive.

The chain is built from TRBV5-6 and TRBJ1-1; a possible D gene is TRBD1 (6 bases). CDR1 and CDR2 from the germline V gene are SGHDT and YYEEEE. There are 14 residues in the CDR3. V shed 4 bases and J shed 7 bases, with 17 bases lying between them. The CDR3: CASSIGQRLGEAFF. The CDR3 region has the DNA TGTGCCAGCAGCATTGGACAGCGGTTGGGTGAAGCTTTCTTT.

This clone was detected only once. The chain has TRBV7-2 and TRBJ1-2; 10 positions match TRBD1. CDR3 length: 15 amino acids. V dropped 5 bases and J dropped 3; count of bases not matched to a gene: 6. Germline CDR1 reads SGHTA; CDR2 reads FQGNSA. The chain's CDR3 is CASSPGQGVYYGYTF. CDR3 sequence (DNA): TGTGCCAGCAGCCCCGGACAGGGGGTCTACTATGGCTACACCTTC.

V usage is TRBV5-8 and J usage is TRBJ1-1; 10 nucleotides line up with TRBD1. The CDR3 has 15 amino acids. The J segment lost 3 bases and the V segment lost 4 bases, leaving 6 bases of the junction unmatched. Germline V gives CDR1 SGHTS, CDR2 YDEGEE. Written as DNA, the CDR3 is TGTGCCAGCAGCCCGGGACAGGGGTGGGACACTGAAGCTTTCTTT. Amino acid sequence: CASSPGQGWDTEAFF.

The count of this clone is one. The rearrangement links TRBV6-1 to TRBJ2-3; the D gene is possibly TRBD1 (6 bases). V lost 5 bases and J 4 bases, leaving 13 bases between the germline ends. The CDR3 sequence is 14 residues long. Germline CDR1 MNHNS, CDR2 SASEGT. CDR3 bases: TGTGCCAGCAGTTTGGCAGGGGAAGCAGATACGCAGTATTTT. Protein sequence: CASSLAGEADTQYF.

The V gene is TRBV11-3, the J gene TRBJ2-3, with a weak D call TRBD1 (5 bases). Germline CDR1 and CDR2: SGHNT and YENEEA. The CDR3 is 18 amino acids. V was pared by 5 bases and J by 0 bases, with 21 bases between. The CDR3 sequence is CASSLGVMVGPSTDTQYF. For the CDR3, the DNA is TGTGCCAGCAGCCTAGGGGTGATGGTGGGCCCTAGCACAGATACGCAGTATTTT.

V usage is TRBV4-2 and J usage is TRBJ1-4, with D hard to call. This CDR3 contains 17 residues. V lost 1 base to trimming and J lost 0 bases, with 12 bases between them. Germline V gives CDR1 LGHNA, CDR2 YNFKEQ. CDR3 region: CASSQAPGTATNEKLFF. CDR3 sequence (DNA): TGTGCCAGCAGCCAAGCCCCGGGAACCGCAACTAATGAAAAACTGTTTTTT.

The V and J genes are TRBV18 and TRBJ2-7, with D perhaps matching TRBD1 (6 bases). Germline CDR1 reads KGHSH; CDR2 reads LQKENI. Trimming took off 3 bases at V and 0 bases at J, with 12 bases between the two ends. This CDR3 has 15 amino acids. The CDR3 loop reads CASSPRQVTSYEQYF. The CDR3 DNA reads as TGTGCCAGCTCACCCCGACAGGTTACCTCCTACGAGCAGTACTTC. Based on the CDR3 plus reference TRBV18 and TRBJ2-7, the full variable domain is NAGVMQNPRHLVRRRGQEARLRCSPMKGHSHVYWYRQLPEEGLKFMVYLQKENIIDESGMPKERFSAEFPKEGPSILRIQQVVRGDSAAYFCASSPRQVTSYEQYFGPGTRLTVT.

The gene calls are TRBV2 and TRBJ2-7; 16 bases agree with TRBD2. Looked up from germline, CDR1 is SNHLY and CDR2 is FYNNEI. J gave up 6 bases and V 6 bases, and 5 bases lay outside the gene matches. CDR3 length: 15 residues. The CDR3 sequence is CASRGLAGGPSEQYF. The CDR3 bases are TGTGCCAGCAGGGGACTAGCGGGGGGGCCTAGCGAGCAGTACTTC.

V gene TRBV4-1 combines with J gene TRBJ1-1; D possibly corresponds to TRBD1 (5 bases). Germline V CDR1 and CDR2: MGHRA, YSYEKL. CDR3 length: 13 amino acids. Trimming took off 1 base at V and 5 bases at J, with 8 bases between the two ends. CDR3 region: CASSQARTTEAFF. CDR3 sequence (DNA): TGCGCCAGCAGCCAAGCGAGGACAACTGAAGCTTTCTTT.

The genes are TRBV28 and TRBJ2-1, with D unclear. The CDR3 is 11 residues long. CDR1 is MDHEN, CDR2 SYDVKM, per germline. The ends were cut back, 3 bases at V and 7 bases at J, with 4 bases in the middle. The CDR3 DNA sequence: TGTGCCAGCAGTTTTCAGAATGAGCAGTTCTTC. This gives the protein CASSFQNEQFF.

CDR3 sequence (DNA): TGTGCCTGGAGCCCCGGGACAGGGAAGGACACCATATATTTT. This translates into CAWSPGTGKDTIYF. This chain connects TRBV30 to TRBJ1-3; 9 nucleotides line up with TRBD1. The germline V gene encodes CDR1 GTSNPN and CDR2 SVGIG (reference sequence). V was pared by 3 bases and J by 8 bases, with 8 bases of the junction left unmatched. The CDR3 has 14 amino acids.

V is TRBV5-5 and J is TRBJ2-2; D gene uncertain. The V end was cut by 0 bases, the J end by 6 bases, with 12 bases between. Germline V gene data show CDR1 as SGHKS and CDR2 as YYEKEE (reference sequence). The CDR3 spans 15 residues. This CDR3 reads CASSLESQIAGELFF. The DNA of the CDR3 is TGTGCCAGCAGCTTGGAATCACAGATCGCCGGGGAGCTGTTTTTT.

The chain recombines TRBV11-2 with TRBJ1-2; no clear D. Per the germline V gene, CDR1 is SGHAT and CDR2 is FQNNGV. The CDR3 runs to 14 residues. With 0 bases removed from V and 3 bases from J, the gap between germline ends came to 8 bases. For the CDR3, the DNA is TGTGCCAGCAGCTTAGAGCGGTACCACTATGGCTACACCTTC. The encoded protein is CASSLERYHYGYTF.

CDR3 sequence (DNA): TGTGCCAGCTCACCAACAAGACTAGCGGGGGGAGGAAAGACCCAGTACTTC. This sequence encodes CASSPTRLAGGGKTQYF. The rearrangement links TRBV18 to TRBJ2-5, with TRBD2 matching over 13 bases. CDR1 is KGHSH and CDR2 is LQKENI in the germline V gene. This CDR3 comprises 17 residues. The junction had 9 bases not matched to a gene; V was cut back by 2 bases and J by 6 bases.

The chain recombines TRBV5-1 with TRBJ1-4; 12 bases fit TRBD1. V dropped 5 bases and J dropped 8; count of bases not matched to a gene: 7. Germline V gene lookup returns CDR1 SGHRS and CDR2 YFSETQ. The CDR3 is made up of 15 amino acids. This CDR3 is CASRWGTGGSEKLFF. CDR3 bases: TGCGCCAGCAGGTGGGGGACAGGGGGCTCGGAAAAACTGTTTTTT.

V gene TRBV29-1 combines with J gene TRBJ2-5, with D perhaps TRBD2 (6 bases). Trimming pared 7 bases from V and 2 bases from J, leaving 17 bases between. This CDR3 is 14 amino acids long. The germline CDR1 and CDR2 sequences are SQVTM and ANQGSEA. The DNA of the CDR3 is TGCAGCGCCCCCTTGGGGGGATCGCAAGAGACCCAGTACTTC. Translating it yields CSAPLGGSQETQYF. Full variable domain (remainder filled in from reference TRBV29-1 and TRBJ2-5): SAVISQKPSRDICQRGTSLTIQCQVDSQVTMMFWYRQQPGQSLTLIATANQGSEATYESGFVIDKFPISRPNLTFSTLTVSNMSPEDSSIYLCSAPLGGSQETQYFGPGTRLLVL.